The source of this TCR beta chain is a study of cytomegalovirus exposure and HLA in healthy donors. Findings and caveats of the study: As a later analysis revealed, most CMV-associated TCR beta chains appeared HLA-restricted.

The PCR ran on 60 Vbeta and 13 Jbeta primers. Libraries were prepared by immunoSEQ multiplex PCR; TCRdb keeps only in-frame clonotypes and omits some of them. This table holds 100,000 to 150,000 clones, about three quarters found once. About this clone: Its specificity is not known.

The germline V gene has CDR1 MRHNA and CDR2 SNTAGT. V was clipped by 6 bases and J by 2 bases, with 9 bases between them. The CDR3 has 13 residues. The specimen sequenced was PBMCs. The chain uses TRBV6-4 and TRBJ2-3; D is uncertain. This receptor was taken from a man in his forties in good health and CMV-seropositive. Written as DNA, the CDR3 is TGTGCCAGCAGGGGCCAGTCCACAGATACGCAGTATTTT. It codes for CASRGQSTDTQYF.